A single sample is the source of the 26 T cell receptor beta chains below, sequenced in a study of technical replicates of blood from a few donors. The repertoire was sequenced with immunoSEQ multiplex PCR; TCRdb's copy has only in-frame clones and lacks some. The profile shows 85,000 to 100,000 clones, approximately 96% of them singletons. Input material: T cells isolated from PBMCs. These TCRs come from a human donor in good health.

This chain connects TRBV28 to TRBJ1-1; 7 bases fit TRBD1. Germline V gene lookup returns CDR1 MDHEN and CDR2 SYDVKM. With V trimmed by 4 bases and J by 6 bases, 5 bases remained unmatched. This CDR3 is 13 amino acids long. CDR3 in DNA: TGTGCCAGCAGTTACAGGGGAGGCCCTGAAGCTTTCTTT. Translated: CASSYRGGPEAFF.

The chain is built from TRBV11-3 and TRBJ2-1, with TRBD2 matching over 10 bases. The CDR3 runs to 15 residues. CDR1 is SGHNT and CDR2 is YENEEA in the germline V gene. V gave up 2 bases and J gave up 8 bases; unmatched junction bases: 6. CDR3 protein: CASSLSSGSSDEQFF. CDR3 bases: TGTGCCAGCAGCTTATCTAGCGGGAGCAGCGATGAGCAGTTCTTC. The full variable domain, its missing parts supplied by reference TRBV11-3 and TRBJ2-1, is EAGVVQSPRYKIIEKKQPVAFWCNPISGHNTLYWYLQNLGQGPELLIRYENEEAVDDSQLPKDRFSAERLKGVDSTLKIQPAELGDSAVYLCASSLSSGSSDEQFFGPGTRLTVL.

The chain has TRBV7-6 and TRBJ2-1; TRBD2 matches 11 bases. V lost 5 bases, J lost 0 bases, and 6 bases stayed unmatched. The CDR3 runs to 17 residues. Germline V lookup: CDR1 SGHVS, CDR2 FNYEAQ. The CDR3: CASSHTSGGSSYNEQFF. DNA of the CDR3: TGTGCCAGCAGCCATACTAGCGGGGGTTCCTCCTACAATGAGCAGTTCTTC.

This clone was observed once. The DNA for the CDR3 is TGTGCCAGTAGTACCCAGACTAGGACCGAGCAGTACTTC. This codes for CASSTQTRTEQYF. The V call is TRBV19, the J call TRBJ2-7; D may be TRBD2 (6 bases). This CDR3 spans 13 amino acids. Trimming removed 4 bases at V and 6 bases at J, with 13 bases between. Germline V lookup: CDR1 LNHDA, CDR2 SQIVND (reference sequence).

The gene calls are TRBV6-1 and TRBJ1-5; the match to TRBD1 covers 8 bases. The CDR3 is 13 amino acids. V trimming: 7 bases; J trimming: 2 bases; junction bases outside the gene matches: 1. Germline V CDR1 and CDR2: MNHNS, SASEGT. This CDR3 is CASKTGGNQPQHF. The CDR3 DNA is TGTGCCAGCAAGACAGGGGGCAATCAGCCCCAGCATTTT.

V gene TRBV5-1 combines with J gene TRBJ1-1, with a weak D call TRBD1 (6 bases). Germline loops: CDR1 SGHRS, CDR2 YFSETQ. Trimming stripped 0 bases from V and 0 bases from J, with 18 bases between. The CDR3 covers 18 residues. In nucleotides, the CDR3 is TGCGCCAGCAGCTTGGGCGCAGGGGTTGCGGGAGTGAACACTGAAGCTTTCTTT. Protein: CASSLGAGVAGVNTEAFF.

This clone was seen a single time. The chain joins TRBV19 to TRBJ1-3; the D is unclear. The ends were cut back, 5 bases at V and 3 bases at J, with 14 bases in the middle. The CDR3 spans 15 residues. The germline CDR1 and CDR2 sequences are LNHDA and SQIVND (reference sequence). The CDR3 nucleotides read TGTGCCAGTAGTCAACAGCCTGTGGATGGAAACACCATATATTTT. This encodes CASSQQPVDGNTIYF.

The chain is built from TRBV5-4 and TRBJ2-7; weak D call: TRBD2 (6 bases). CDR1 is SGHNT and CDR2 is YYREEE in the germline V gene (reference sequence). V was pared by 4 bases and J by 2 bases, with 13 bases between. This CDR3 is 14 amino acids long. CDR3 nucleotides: TGTGCCAGCAGCACGGGACTGCAGCCCTACGAGCAGTACTTC. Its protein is CASSTGLQPYEQYF.

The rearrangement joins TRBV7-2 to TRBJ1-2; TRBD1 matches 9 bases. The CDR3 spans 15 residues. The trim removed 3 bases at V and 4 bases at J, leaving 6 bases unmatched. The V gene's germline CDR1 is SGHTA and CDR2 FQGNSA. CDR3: CASSFTGGEPYGYTF. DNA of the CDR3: TGTGCCAGCAGCTTTACAGGGGGCGAACCCTATGGCTACACCTTC.

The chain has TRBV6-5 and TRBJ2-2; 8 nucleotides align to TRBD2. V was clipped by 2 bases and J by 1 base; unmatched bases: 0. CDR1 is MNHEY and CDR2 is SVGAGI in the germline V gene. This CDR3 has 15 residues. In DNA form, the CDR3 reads TGTGCCAGCAGTTACGCGGGGGGGAACACCGGGGAGCTGTTTTTT. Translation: CASSYAGGNTGELFF.

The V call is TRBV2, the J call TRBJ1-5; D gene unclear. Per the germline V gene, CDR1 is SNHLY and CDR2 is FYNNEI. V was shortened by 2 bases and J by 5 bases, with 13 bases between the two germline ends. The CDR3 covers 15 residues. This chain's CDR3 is CASSELVEEDQPQHF. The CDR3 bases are TGTGCCAGCAGTGAATTGGTAGAGGAAGATCAGCCCCAGCATTTT. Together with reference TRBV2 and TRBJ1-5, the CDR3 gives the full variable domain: EPEVTQTPSHQVTQMGQEVILRCVPISNHLYFYWYRQILGQKVEFLVSFYNNEISEKSEIFDDQFSVERPDGSNFTLKIRSTKLEDSAMYFCASSELVEEDQPQHFGDGTRLSIL.

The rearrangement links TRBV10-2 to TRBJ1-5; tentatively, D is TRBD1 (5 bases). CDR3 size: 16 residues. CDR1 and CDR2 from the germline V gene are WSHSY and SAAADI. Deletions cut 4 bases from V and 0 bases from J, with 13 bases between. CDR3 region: CASSGKGYYSNQPQHF. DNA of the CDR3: TGCGCCAGCAGTGGGAAGGGGTACTATAGCAATCAGCCCCAGCATTTT.

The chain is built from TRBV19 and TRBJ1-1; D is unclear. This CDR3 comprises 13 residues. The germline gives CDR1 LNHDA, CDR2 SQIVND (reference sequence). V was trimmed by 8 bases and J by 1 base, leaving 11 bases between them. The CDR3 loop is CASDDTRNTEAFF. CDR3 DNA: TGTGCCAGTGACGACACCCGGAACACTGAAGCTTTCTTT.

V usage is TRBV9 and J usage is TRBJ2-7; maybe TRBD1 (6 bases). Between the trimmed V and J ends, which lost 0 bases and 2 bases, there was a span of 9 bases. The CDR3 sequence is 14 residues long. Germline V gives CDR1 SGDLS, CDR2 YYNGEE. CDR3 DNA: TGTGCCAGCAGCGTAGAGGGGGTACCCTACGAGCAGTACTTC. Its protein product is CASSVEGVPYEQYF. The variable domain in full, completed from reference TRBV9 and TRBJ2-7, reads DSGVTQTPKHLITATGQRVTLRCSPRSGDLSVYWYQQSLDQGLQFLIQYYNGEERAKGNILERFSAQQFPDLHSELNLSSLELGDSALYFCASSVEGVPYEQYFGPGTRLTVT.

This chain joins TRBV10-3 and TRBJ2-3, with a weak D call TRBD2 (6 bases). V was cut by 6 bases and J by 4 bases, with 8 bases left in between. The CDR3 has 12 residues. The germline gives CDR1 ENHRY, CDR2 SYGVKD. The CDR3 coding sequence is TGTGCCATCAGCCGGGACTCAGATACGCAGTATTTT. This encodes CAISRDSDTQYF.

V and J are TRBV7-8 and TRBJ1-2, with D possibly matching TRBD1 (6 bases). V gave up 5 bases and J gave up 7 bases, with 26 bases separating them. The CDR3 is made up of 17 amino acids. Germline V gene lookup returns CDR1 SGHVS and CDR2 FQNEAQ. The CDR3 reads CASSRTLSVTGRVGYTF. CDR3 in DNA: TGTGCCAGCAGCCGAACCTTATCGGTAACAGGGAGAGTTGGCTACACCTTC. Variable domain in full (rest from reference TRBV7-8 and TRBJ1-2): GAGVSQSPRYKVAKRGQDVALRCDPISGHVSLFWYQQALGQGPEFLTYFQNEAQLDKSGLPSDRFFAERPEGSVSTLKIQRTQQEDSAVYLCASSRTLSVTGRVGYTFGSGTRLTVV.

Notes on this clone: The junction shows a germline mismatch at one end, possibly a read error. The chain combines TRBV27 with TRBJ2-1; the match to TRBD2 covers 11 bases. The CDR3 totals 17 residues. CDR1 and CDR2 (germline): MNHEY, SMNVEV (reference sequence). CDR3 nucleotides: TGTGCCAGCAGTCCGTTAGCGGGGGGGCCGCATTACAGTGAGCAGTTCTTC. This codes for CASSPLAGGPHYSEQFF.

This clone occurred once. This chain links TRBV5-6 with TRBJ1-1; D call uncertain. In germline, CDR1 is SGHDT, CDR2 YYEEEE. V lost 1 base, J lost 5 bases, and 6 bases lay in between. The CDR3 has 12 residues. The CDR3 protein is CASSLRGTEAFF. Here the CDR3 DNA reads TGTGCCAGCAGCTTGCGGGGTACTGAAGCTTTCTTT.

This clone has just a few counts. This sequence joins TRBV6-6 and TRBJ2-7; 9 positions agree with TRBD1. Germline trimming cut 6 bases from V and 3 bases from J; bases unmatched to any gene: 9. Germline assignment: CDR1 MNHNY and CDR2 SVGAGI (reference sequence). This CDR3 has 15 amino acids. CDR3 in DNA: TGTGCCAGCAGGGCCGGGACAGGGCGCGGCTACGAGCAGTACTTC. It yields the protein CASRAGTGRGYEQYF.

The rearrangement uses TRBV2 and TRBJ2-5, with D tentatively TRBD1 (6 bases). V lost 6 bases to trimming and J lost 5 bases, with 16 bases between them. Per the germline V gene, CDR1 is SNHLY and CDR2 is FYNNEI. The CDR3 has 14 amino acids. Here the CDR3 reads CASREQGWVETQYF. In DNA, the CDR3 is TGTGCCAGCAGGGAACAGGGTTGGGTGGAGACCCAGTACTTC.

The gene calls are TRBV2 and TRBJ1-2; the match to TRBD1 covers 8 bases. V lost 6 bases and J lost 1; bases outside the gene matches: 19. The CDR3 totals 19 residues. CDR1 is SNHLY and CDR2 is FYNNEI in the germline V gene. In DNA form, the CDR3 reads TGTGCCAGCAGCGAACTCCCCTTAGGGGGACAGGCTAGTAACTATGGCTACACCTTC. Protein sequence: CASSELPLGGQASNYGYTF.

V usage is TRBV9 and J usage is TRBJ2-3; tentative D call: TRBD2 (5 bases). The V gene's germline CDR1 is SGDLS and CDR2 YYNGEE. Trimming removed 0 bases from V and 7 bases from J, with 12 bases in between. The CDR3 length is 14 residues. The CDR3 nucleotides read TGTGCCAGCAGCGTAGTCGGGGTGGGTAATACGCAGTATTTT. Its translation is CASSVVGVGNTQYF.

CDR3 DNA: TGTGCCAGCCGACCTCGACTAGCAGCGACCTACGAGCAGTACTTC. Translation gives CASRPRLAATYEQYF. The chain has TRBV27 and TRBJ2-7; the match to TRBD2 covers 7 bases. The CDR3 has 15 residues. The trim removed 8 bases at V and 2 bases at J, leaving 12 bases unmatched. Germline assignment: CDR1 MNHEY and CDR2 SMNVEV (reference sequence).

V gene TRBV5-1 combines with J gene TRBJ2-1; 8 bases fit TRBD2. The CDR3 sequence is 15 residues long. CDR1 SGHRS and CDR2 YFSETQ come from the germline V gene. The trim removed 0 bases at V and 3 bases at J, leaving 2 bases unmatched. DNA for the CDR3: TGCGCCAGCAGCTTGGTTAGCGGGAACTACAATGAGCAGTTCTTC. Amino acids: CASSLVSGNYNEQFF.

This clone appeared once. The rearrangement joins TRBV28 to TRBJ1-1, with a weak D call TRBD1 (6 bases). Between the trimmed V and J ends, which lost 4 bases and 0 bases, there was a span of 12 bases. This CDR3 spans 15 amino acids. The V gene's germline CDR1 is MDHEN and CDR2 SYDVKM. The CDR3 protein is CASSWGGPVNTEAFF. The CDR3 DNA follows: TGTGCCAGCAGTTGGGGGGGGCCGGTGAACACTGAAGCTTTCTTT.

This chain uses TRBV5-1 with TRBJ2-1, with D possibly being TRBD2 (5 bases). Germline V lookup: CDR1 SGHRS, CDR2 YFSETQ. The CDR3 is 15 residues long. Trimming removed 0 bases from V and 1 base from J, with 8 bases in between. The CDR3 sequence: CASSLAGNSYNEQFF. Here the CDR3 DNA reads TGCGCCAGCAGCTTGGCGGGAAATTCCTACAATGAGCAGTTCTTC.